These 11 T cell receptor beta chains were all obtained from the same sample, sequenced in a study of T cells in Graves' hyperthyroidism and ophthalmopathy. TCR beta CDR3 sequences were amplified from RNA transcripts. RT-PCR in the first round (using the HTBI primer set) targeted the TCR CDR3. TCRdb itself ran the multiplex PCR reads through MiXCR, one entry per CDR3 protein. The sample lists about 770,000 distinct CDR3 sequences, roughly a sixth occurring once. Sequenced: blood. The receptors stem from a woman aged 45-60 years with Graves' hyperthyroidism that later progressed to Graves' ophthalmopathy.

This clonotype was seen many times. The gene calls are TRBV6-5 and TRBJ1-2; TRBD1 matches 8 bases. The V gene end was trimmed by 0 bases and the J gene end by 8 bases; junction bases not matched to a gene: 8. Germline loops: CDR1 MNHEY, CDR2 SVGAGI. There are 15 residues in the CDR3. As DNA, the CDR3 is TGTGCCAGCAGTTACTCCGCACTGACAGGGGACGGCTACACCTTC. Protein sequence: CASSYSALTGDGYTF.

This clonotype turned up a few times. V and J are TRBV20-1 and TRBJ1-6; TRBD1 agrees at 8 bases. V was pared by 0 bases and J by 6 bases, with 7 bases of the junction left unmatched. CDR3 length: 16 residues. Germline V gene lookup returns CDR1 DFQATT and CDR2 SNEGSKA (reference sequence). The CDR3: CSARDPRQGLNSPLHF. The CDR3 region has the DNA TGCAGTGCTAGAGATCCTCGACAGGGGCTTAATTCACCCCTCCACTTT.

This clonotype appeared many times. The rearrangement uses TRBV27 and TRBJ1-2; 8 bases match TRBD1. Germline V gene data show CDR1 as MNHEY and CDR2 as SMNVEV (reference sequence). V lost 3 bases, J lost 4 bases, and 10 bases stayed unmatched. The CDR3 totals 16 residues. CDR3 sequence: CASSLYSGGRGYGYTF. CDR3 DNA sequence: TGTGCCAGCAGTTTGTATTCAGGGGGCAGAGGCTATGGCTACACCTTC.

This clonotype was observed a few times. The V call is TRBV7-9, the J call TRBJ2-3; D perhaps matches TRBD2 (6 bases). This CDR3 is 16 amino acids long. V was trimmed by 6 bases and J by 5 bases, leaving 21 bases between them. Germline loops: CDR1 SEHNR, CDR2 FQNEAQ (reference sequence). This CDR3 reads CASSPSAGLSGDTQYF. The CDR3 region has the DNA TGTGCCAGCAGTCCCTCCGCGGGGCTCTCAGGAGATACGCAGTATTTT.

This clonotype has just a few counts. The rearrangement links TRBV18 to TRBJ1-1; TRBD1 matches 7 bases. The CDR3 spans 15 residues. J gave up 5 bases and V 4 bases, and 10 bases lay outside the gene matches. Germline CDR1 is KGHSH and CDR2 is LQKENI. CDR3 in DNA: TGTGCCAGCTCACGAGCGGTGACAGGGAGGACTGAAGCTTTCTTT. This codes for CASSRAVTGRTEAFF.

This clonotype was detected ten times or more. V gene TRBV5-5 combines with J gene TRBJ2-5; D is ambiguous. V was trimmed by 1 base and J by 1 base, leaving 14 bases between them. Looked up from germline, CDR1 is SGHKS and CDR2 is YYEKEE (reference sequence). This CDR3 has 16 amino acids. DNA of the CDR3: TGTGCCAGCAGCTTGAACCCCACAAGGGCCCAAGAGACCCAGTACTTC. This translates into CASSLNPTRAQETQYF.

In its sample, this clonotype was seen a few times. The chain has TRBV4-1 and TRBJ2-7; no firm D call. V was pared by 0 bases and J by 3 bases, with 9 bases between. Germline V gives CDR1 MGHRA, CDR2 YSYEKL. This CDR3 region has 14 residues. CDR3 sequence (DNA): TGCGCCAGCAGCCAAGAAGCCTTACTCTACGAGCAGTACTTC. Protein sequence: CASSQEALLYEQYF.

This clonotype turned up a few times. The CDR3 coding sequence is TGTGCCAGCAGACGACAGGGAGGCACGTCTAACTATGGCTACACCTTC. It translates to CASRRQGGTSNYGYTF. The chain is built from TRBV6-1 and TRBJ1-2; 7 bases map to TRBD1. CDR1 is MNHNS and CDR2 is SASEGT in the germline V gene. This CDR3 region has 16 residues. V trimming: 6 bases; J trimming: 0 bases; junction bases outside the gene matches: 10.

CDR3 sequence: CSEEDREGEQFF. CDR3 nucleotide sequence: TGCAGCGAGGAGGACAGGGAGGGGGAGCAGTTCTTC. The chain is built from TRBV29-1 and TRBJ2-1, with D perhaps matching TRBD1 (8 bases). Deletions cut 7 bases from V and 10 bases from J, with 17 bases between. The CDR3 covers 12 residues. The germline CDR1 and CDR2 sequences are SQVTM and ANQGSEA.

The V and J genes are TRBV9 and TRBJ2-3, with TRBD2 as a possible D gene (5 bases). Trimming left V 5 bases short and J 5 bases short, with 18 bases between. Looked up from germline, CDR1 is SGDLS and CDR2 is YYNGEE. There are 15 residues in the CDR3. The DNA for the CDR3 is TGTGCCAGCAGTAGAGACGGAGGAGGTCGAGATACGCAGTATTTT. Translating it yields CASSRDGGGRDTQYF.

V and J are TRBV4-1 and TRBJ2-7; no clear D. V was cut by 0 bases and J by 2 bases, with 14 bases left in between. CDR3 length: 16 residues. Germline V lookup: CDR1 MGHRA, CDR2 YSYEKL. The CDR3 DNA reads as TGCGCCAGCAGCCAAGATCCTCCCGTGGGCGCCTACGAGCAGTACTTC. Translating gives CASSQDPPVGAYEQYF.